Each of the 30 T cell receptor beta chains below was sequenced from the same sample in a study of T cells in narcolepsy. The method was immunoSEQ multiplex PCR; TCRdb's version includes in-frame clones alone and lacks a portion of them. The sample has about 29,000 clones, around 87% seen once. Material: memory (CD45RA-) CD4+ T cells from blood. All receptors come from a human donor in good health.

The table lists this clone with a count of one. The rearrangement uses TRBV30 and TRBJ1-1, with D uncertain. The germline V gene has CDR1 GTSNPN and CDR2 SVGIG (reference sequence). Trimming removed 2 bases from V and 1 base from J, with 5 bases in between. The CDR3 loop spans 12 amino acids. The CDR3 loop reads CAWSRANTEAFF. In DNA form, the CDR3 reads TGTGCCTGGAGTAGGGCGAACACTGAAGCTTTCTTT.

The chain uses TRBV29-1 and TRBJ1-1; possibly TRBD1 for D (5 bases). Trimming stripped 7 bases from V and 4 bases from J, with 10 bases between. Germline CDR1 is SQVTM and CDR2 is ANQGSEA. This CDR3 is built from 11 residues. The CDR3 sequence is CSATDTTEAFF. CDR3 bases: TGCAGCGCGACGGACACCACTGAAGCTTTCTTT.

The chain links TRBV7-2 to TRBJ2-3; unclear D gene. Trimming cost V 5 bases and J 6 bases, with 6 bases left between them. There are 11 residues in the CDR3. CDR1 is SGHTA and CDR2 is FQGNSA in the germline V gene. CDR3 in DNA: TGTGCCAGCAGCCCGCGGGATACGCAGTATTTT. Protein: CASSPRDTQYF. Variable domain in full (rest from reference TRBV7-2 and TRBJ2-3): GAGVSQSPSNKVTEKGKDVELRCDPISGHTALYWYRQSLGQGLEFLIYFQGNSAPDKSGLPSDRFSAERTGGSVSTLTIQRTQQEDSAVYLCASSPRDTQYFGPGTRLTVL.

The chain uses TRBV6-6 and TRBJ2-7, with 14 nucleotides matching TRBD2. With V trimmed by 4 bases and J by 7 bases, 6 bases remained unmatched. The germline V gene encodes CDR1 MNHNY and CDR2 SVGAGI (reference sequence). The CDR3 spans 15 residues. The chain's CDR3 is CASSLGLAGVREQYF. The CDR3 nucleotides are TGTGCCAGCAGTTTGGGACTAGCGGGAGTGCGAGAGCAGTACTTC.

This chain links TRBV11-3 with TRBJ2-3; D unclear. This CDR3 comprises 14 residues. Trimming stripped 5 bases from V and 2 bases from J, with 11 bases between. From germline, CDR1 is SGHNT and CDR2 YENEEA. CDR3 nucleotides: TGTGCCAGCAGCCCTATTAAGAACACAGATACGCAGTATTTT. Its translation is CASSPIKNTDTQYF. Drawing the rest from reference TRBV11-3 and TRBJ2-3, the complete variable domain is EAGVVQSPRYKIIEKKQPVAFWCNPISGHNTLYWYLQNLGQGPELLIRYENEEAVDDSQLPKDRFSAERLKGVDSTLKIQPAELGDSAVYLCASSPIKNTDTQYFGPGTRLTVL.

The DNA for the CDR3 is TGTGCCAGCAGCCAACTCGAAACTGACAGGGGGGACATGATCAATGAGCAGTTCTTC. Residues: CASSQLETDRGDMINEQFF. This chain links TRBV7-3 with TRBJ2-1; TRBD1 aligns across 9 bases. V gave up 5 bases and J gave up 6 bases; unmatched junction bases: 20. From germline, CDR1 is SGHTA and CDR2 FQGTGA. The CDR3 runs 19 residues. Full variable domain (rest looked up from reference TRBV7-3 and TRBJ2-1): GAGVSQTPSNKVTEKGKYVELRCDPISGHTALYWYRQSLGQGPEFLIYFQGTGAADDSGLPNDRFFAVRPEGSVSTLKIQRTERGDSAVYLCASSQLETDRGDMINEQFFGPGTRLTVL.

This chain joins TRBV7-9 and TRBJ1-6, with D hard to call. Germline V gene lookup returns CDR1 SEHNR and CDR2 FQNEAQ (reference sequence). The CDR3 runs 10 residues. Trimming removed 5 bases at V and 12 bases at J, with 5 bases between. The CDR3 protein is CASSKLPLHF. The CDR3, as DNA: TGTGCCAGCAGCAAGTTACCCCTCCACTTT.

CDR3 protein: CASSHFRRGGNQPQHF. DNA of the CDR3: TGTGCCAGCAGTCATTTTAGGCGGGGGGGTAATCAGCCCCAGCATTTT. This chain connects TRBV25-1 to TRBJ1-5; TRBD1 is a possible D gene (5 bases). V was clipped by 5 bases and J by 4 bases, with 18 bases between them. Germline V lookup: CDR1 MGHDK, CDR2 SYGVNS. The CDR3 runs to 16 residues. The full variable domain, rest sourced from reference TRBV25-1 and TRBJ1-5, is EADIYQTPRYLVIGTGKKITLECSQTMGHDKMYWYQQDPGMELHLIHYSYGVNSTEKGDLSSESTVSRIRTEHFPLTLESARPSHTSQYLCASSHFRRGGNQPQHFGDGTRLSIL.

This clone came up once. The V gene is TRBV5-1, the J gene TRBJ1-1; no clear D. V dropped 2 bases and J dropped 0 bases, with 5 bases sitting between them. The CDR3 spans 13 residues. The germline CDR1 and CDR2 sequences are SGHRS and YFSETQ. The DNA of the CDR3 is TGCGCCAGCAGCTTCATTTTGAACACTGAAGCTTTCTTT. It is translated as CASSFILNTEAFF. Complete variable domain (other parts from reference TRBV5-1 and TRBJ1-1): KAGVTQTPRYLIKTRGQQVTLSCSPISGHRSVSWYQQTPGQGLQFLFEYFSETQRNKGNFPGRFSGRQFSNSRSEMNVSTLELGDSALYLCASSFILNTEAFFGQGTRLTVV.

The rearrangement uses TRBV29-1 and TRBJ2-3; 8 bases map to TRBD1. This CDR3 has 14 residues. The V and J ends lost 6 bases and 1 base, in that order; junction bases with no gene match: 6. Germline lookup yields CDR1 SQVTM and CDR2 ANQGSEA. CDR3 sequence: CSVKDRVGTDTQYF. The CDR3 coding sequence is TGCAGCGTCAAGGACAGGGTGGGCACAGATACGCAGTATTTT.

The chain joins TRBV5-5 to TRBJ2-5; tentatively, D is TRBD1 or TRBD2 (6 bases each). This CDR3 spans 15 amino acids. Trimming cost V 1 base and J 3 bases, with 13 bases left between them. CDR1 and CDR2 from the germline V gene are SGHKS and YYEKEE (reference sequence). CDR3 bases: TGTGCCAGCAGCTTGAGACGGGGGCGGGAAGAGACCCAGTACTTC. Its protein product is CASSLRRGREETQYF.

The chain is built from TRBV6-6 and TRBJ1-2, with 8 bases lining up with TRBD1. J lost 0 bases, V lost 4 bases, and 4 bases had no gene match. Germline CDR1 is MNHNY and CDR2 is SVGAGI (reference sequence). This CDR3 region has 15 residues. CDR3 sequence: CASSSMTGANYGYTF. The CDR3 DNA sequence: TGTGCCAGCAGTTCCATGACAGGGGCTAACTATGGCTACACCTTC.

This chain links TRBV10-3 with TRBJ1-4; 11 nucleotides line up with TRBD1. This CDR3 has 14 residues. In germline, CDR1 is ENHRY, CDR2 SYGVKD. The junction had 2 bases not matched to a gene; V was cut back by 8 bases and J by 3 bases. The CDR3 bases are TGTGCCATCGGGACAGGGGGACCTAATGAAAAACTGTTTTTT. It yields the protein CAIGTGGPNEKLFF.

The chain combines TRBV4-1 with TRBJ1-1; tentatively, D is TRBD1 (5 bases). Germline-derived CDR1 and CDR2 are MGHRA and YSYEKL. CDR3 length equals 15 residues. V lost 1 base and J lost 6, with 15 bases in between. The CDR3, as DNA: TGCGCCAGCAGCCAAGGCGTCAGGGAGGTGGCTGAAGCTTTCTTT. It encodes CASSQGVREVAEAFF.

This chain connects TRBV28 to TRBJ1-1, with D possibly TRBD1 on 5 matching bases. The germline CDR1 and CDR2 sequences are MDHEN and SYDVKM. CDR3 length equals 16 residues. V lost 3 bases and J lost 6, with 20 bases in between. CDR3 nucleotide sequence: TGTGCCAGCAGTTTTTTCCAGGGTGGGTCCGACTCTGAAGCTTTCTTT. Amino acid sequence: CASSFFQGGSDSEAFF.

The chain carries TRBV2 and TRBJ1-2; a possible D gene is TRBD1 (5 bases). Trimming removed 1 base from V and 8 bases from J, with 14 bases in between. From germline, CDR1 is SNHLY and CDR2 FYNNEI. The CDR3 is made up of 14 amino acids. The CDR3 spells CASSEVPGVGGYTF. Written as DNA, the CDR3 is TGTGCCAGCAGTGAAGTCCCGGGGGTGGGAGGCTACACCTTC.

V is TRBV2 and J is TRBJ2-7; 7 positions agree with TRBD2. Trimming removed 6 bases from V and 5 bases from J; junction bases left unmatched: 4. Looked up from germline, CDR1 is SNHLY and CDR2 is FYNNEI. The CDR3 has 12 residues. CDR3 nucleotides: TGTGCCAGCAGCGGGACTACCGACGAGCAGTACTTC. This translates into CASSGTTDEQYF.

The rearrangement links TRBV7-9 to TRBJ2-3; TRBD2 agrees at 13 bases. The CDR3 loop spans 19 amino acids. The V gene's germline CDR1 is SEHNR and CDR2 FQNEAQ (reference sequence). Unmatched junction bases numbered 15, after V lost 5 bases and J lost 4 bases. The CDR3 DNA reads as TGTGCCAGCAGCGCCAGAGCGACTAGCGGGGGGATTCAGGCAGATACGCAGTATTTT. Translating it yields CASSARATSGGIQADTQYF.

The chain has TRBV30 and TRBJ2-1; 12 positions match TRBD1. The trim removed 3 bases at V and 9 bases at J, leaving 9 bases unmatched. CDR3 size: 15 residues. Germline V gene sequence: CDR1 GTSNPN, CDR2 SVGIG (reference sequence). The CDR3 sequence: CAWRPGQGARSEQFF. In DNA, the CDR3 is TGTGCCTGGAGACCGGGACAGGGGGCGCGAAGTGAGCAGTTCTTC.

The chain carries TRBV29-1 and TRBJ2-5; D call uncertain. The V end lost 4 bases, the J end lost 0 bases, and 9 bases lay between the germline ends. The CDR3 length is 13 residues. CDR1 and CDR2 from the germline V gene are SQVTM and ANQGSEA. Here the CDR3 reads CSVAQSYQETQYF. The CDR3 DNA follows: TGCAGCGTTGCCCAATCGTACCAAGAGACCCAGTACTTC.

This clone has more than one count but fewer than ten. This chain joins TRBV4-1 and TRBJ1-3; weak D call: TRBD1 (6 bases). CDR3 length: 17 amino acids. CDR1 is MGHRA, CDR2 YSYEKL, per germline. V lost 2 bases and J 0 bases, leaving 14 bases between the germline ends. CDR3 sequence reads: CASSQTGLLSSGNTIYF. As DNA, the CDR3 is TGCGCCAGCAGCCAAACAGGGCTCCTCAGCTCTGGAAACACCATATATTTT.

The chain has TRBV19 and TRBJ2-2; the D is unclear. This CDR3 spans 14 amino acids. Germline CDR1 and CDR2: LNHDA and SQIVND (reference sequence). The ends were cut back, 1 base at V and 1 base at J, with 4 bases in the middle. The CDR3 here is CASSIGQNTGELFF. The CDR3, as DNA: TGTGCCAGTAGTATAGGACAGAACACCGGGGAGCTGTTTTTT.

This chain uses TRBV7-9 with TRBJ1-1, with D possibly being TRBD1 (6 bases). The CDR3 is made up of 17 amino acids. V gave up 5 bases and J gave up 0 bases, with 19 bases separating them. Germline V gene lookup returns CDR1 SEHNR and CDR2 FQNEAQ (reference sequence). CDR3 in DNA: TGTGCCAGCAGCGATTTTGTGGCCAGGGGCGTGAACACTGAAGCTTTCTTT. It is translated as CASSDFVARGVNTEAFF.

The CDR3 loop is CASSPSTGGGLNTEAFF. The CDR3 nucleotides are TGTGCCAGCTCACCATCGACAGGCGGGGGGTTGAACACTGAAGCTTTCTTT. The rearrangement uses TRBV18 and TRBJ1-1; D is possibly TRBD1 (6 bases). This CDR3 is 17 amino acids long. Germline CDR1 and CDR2: KGHSH and LQKENI. Deletions cut 2 bases from V and 0 bases from J, with 16 bases between.

The chain uses TRBV30 and TRBJ2-1; TRBD2 aligns across 10 bases. Germline CDR1 GTSNPN, CDR2 SVGIG (reference sequence). This CDR3 is 17 amino acids long. V gave up 2 bases and J gave up 8 bases; unmatched junction bases: 15. CDR3 nucleotide sequence: TGTGCCTGGAGTTCCCCCTCCGAGCGAGCGGGGGGGCATGAGCAGTTCTTC. It specifies CAWSSPSERAGGHEQFF.

This clone was detected only a few times. This specimen includes other DNA sequences encoding the same CDR3. The chain joins TRBV19 to TRBJ1-5, with a tentative D call TRBD1 (5 bases). The CDR3 sequence is 14 residues long. Trimming cost V 3 bases and J 0 bases, with 6 bases left between them. Germline V gene lookup returns CDR1 LNHDA and CDR2 SQIVND (reference sequence). The chain's CDR3 is CASSIGGSNQPQHF. The CDR3 DNA reads TGTGCCAGTAGTATCGGGGGTAGCAATCAGCCCCAGCATTTT.

The rearrangement links TRBV29-1 to TRBJ2-1, with 8 bases matching TRBD2. J lost 2 bases, V lost 4 bases, and 10 bases had no gene match. The CDR3 length is 16 residues. Germline loops: CDR1 SQVTM, CDR2 ANQGSEA. CDR3 coding DNA: TGCAGCGTTGTTCTTCTTCGGGGGGGCACCTACAATGAGCAGTTCTTC. Protein sequence: CSVVLLRGGTYNEQFF.

V and J are TRBV9 and TRBJ2-3; perhaps TRBD1 as D (5 bases). Per germline, CDR1 SGDLS and CDR2 YYNGEE. This CDR3 spans 14 amino acids. V lost 4 bases and J 0 bases, leaving 9 bases between the germline ends. The CDR3 here is CASSFRASTDTQYF. As DNA, the CDR3 is TGTGCCAGCAGCTTCAGGGCCAGCACAGATACGCAGTATTTT.

CDR3 residues: CASNGGDSNYGYTF. DNA for the CDR3: TGTGCCAGCAATGGTGGGGATTCTAACTATGGCTACACCTTC. The genes are TRBV7-9 and TRBJ1-2; D gene unclear. Germline V gene sequence: CDR1 SEHNR, CDR2 FQNEAQ (reference sequence). V dropped 7 bases and J dropped 0 bases, with 12 bases sitting between them. The CDR3 has 14 residues.

CDR3 loop: CASSLGRGNQPQHF. DNA of the CDR3: TGTGCCAGCAGCTTAGGTCGGGGAAATCAGCCCCAGCATTTT. The chain carries TRBV7-2 and TRBJ1-5; D remains unclear. V was clipped by 1 base and J by 4 bases, with 8 bases between them. CDR1 is SGHTA, CDR2 FQGNSA, per germline. This CDR3 has 14 amino acids. Variable domain in full (rest from reference TRBV7-2 and TRBJ1-5): GAGVSQSPSNKVTEKGKDVELRCDPISGHTALYWYRQSLGQGLEFLIYFQGNSAPDKSGLPSDRFSAERTGGSVSTLTIQRTQQEDSAVYLCASSLGRGNQPQHFGDGTRLSIL.